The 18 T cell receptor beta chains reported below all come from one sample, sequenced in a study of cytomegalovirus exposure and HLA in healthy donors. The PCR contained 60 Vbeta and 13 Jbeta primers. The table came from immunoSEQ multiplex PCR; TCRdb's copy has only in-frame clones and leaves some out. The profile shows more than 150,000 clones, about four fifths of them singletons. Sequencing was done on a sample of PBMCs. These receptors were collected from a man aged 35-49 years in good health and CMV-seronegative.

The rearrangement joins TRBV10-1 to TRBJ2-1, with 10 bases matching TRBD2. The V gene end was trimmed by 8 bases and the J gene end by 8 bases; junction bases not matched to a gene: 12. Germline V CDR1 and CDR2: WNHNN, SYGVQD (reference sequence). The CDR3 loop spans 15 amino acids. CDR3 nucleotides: TGCGCCAGCGGGTGTCAGCGGGAGGGATTCGATGAGCAGTTCTTC. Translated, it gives CASGCQREGFDEQFF.

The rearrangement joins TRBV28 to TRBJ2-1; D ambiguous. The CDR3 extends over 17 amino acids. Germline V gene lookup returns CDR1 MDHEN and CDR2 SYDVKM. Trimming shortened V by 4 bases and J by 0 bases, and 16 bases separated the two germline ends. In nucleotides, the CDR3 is TGTGCCAGCAGTTCCCCGAGCGCCCCGAGCTCCTACAATGAGCAGTTCTTC. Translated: CASSSPSAPSSYNEQFF.

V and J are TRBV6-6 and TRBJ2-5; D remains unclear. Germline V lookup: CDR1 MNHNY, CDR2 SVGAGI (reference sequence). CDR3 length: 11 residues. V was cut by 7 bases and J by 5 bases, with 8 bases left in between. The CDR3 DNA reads TGTGCCAGCACCCAGTGGGAGACCCAGTACTTC. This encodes CASTQWETQYF.

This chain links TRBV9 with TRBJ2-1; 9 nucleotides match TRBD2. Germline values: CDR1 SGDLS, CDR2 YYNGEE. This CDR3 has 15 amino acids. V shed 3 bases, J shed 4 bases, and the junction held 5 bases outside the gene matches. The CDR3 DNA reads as TGTGCCAGCAGCGCCCGACTAGCGGAGTACAATGAGCAGTTCTTC. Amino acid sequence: CASSARLAEYNEQFF.

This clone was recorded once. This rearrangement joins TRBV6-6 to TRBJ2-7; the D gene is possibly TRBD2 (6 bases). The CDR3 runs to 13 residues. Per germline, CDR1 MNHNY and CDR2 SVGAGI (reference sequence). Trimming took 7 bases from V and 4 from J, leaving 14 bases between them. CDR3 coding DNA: TGTGCCAGCACGCGGGAAAGGTCATACGAGCAGTACTTC. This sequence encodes CASTRERSYEQYF.

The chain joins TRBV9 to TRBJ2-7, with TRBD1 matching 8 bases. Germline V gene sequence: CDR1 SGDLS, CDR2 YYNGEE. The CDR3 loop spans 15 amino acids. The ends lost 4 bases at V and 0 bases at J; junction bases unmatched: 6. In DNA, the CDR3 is TGTGCCAGCAGCCCGGGACAGGTTCCCTCCTACGAGCAGTACTTC. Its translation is CASSPGQVPSYEQYF.

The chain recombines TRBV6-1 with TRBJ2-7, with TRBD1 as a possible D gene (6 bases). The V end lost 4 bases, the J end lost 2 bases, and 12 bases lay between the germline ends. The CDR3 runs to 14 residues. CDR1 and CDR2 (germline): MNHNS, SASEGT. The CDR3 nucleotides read TGTGCCAGCAGTGTCACGGACAGCCCCTACGAGCAGTACTTC. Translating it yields CASSVTDSPYEQYF.

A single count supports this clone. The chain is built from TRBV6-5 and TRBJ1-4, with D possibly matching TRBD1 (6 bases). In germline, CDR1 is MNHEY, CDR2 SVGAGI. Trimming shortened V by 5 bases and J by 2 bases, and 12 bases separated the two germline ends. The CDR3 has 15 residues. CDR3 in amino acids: CASSLQGLTNEKLFF. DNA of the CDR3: TGTGCCAGCAGTCTACAGGGTCTGACTAATGAAAAACTGTTTTTT.

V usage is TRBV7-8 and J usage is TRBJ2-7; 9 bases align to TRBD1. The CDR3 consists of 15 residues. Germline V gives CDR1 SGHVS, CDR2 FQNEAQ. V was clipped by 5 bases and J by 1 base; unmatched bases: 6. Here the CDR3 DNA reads TGTGCCAGCAGCCCAGGGACAGGGAGGTCCTACGAGCAGTACTTC. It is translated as CASSPGTGRSYEQYF.

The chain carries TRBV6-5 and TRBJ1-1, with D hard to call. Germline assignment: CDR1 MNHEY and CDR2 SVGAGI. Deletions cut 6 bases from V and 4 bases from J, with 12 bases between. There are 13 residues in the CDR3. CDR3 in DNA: TGTGCCAGCAGCGTAGGTGAGGGCACTGAAGCTTTCTTT. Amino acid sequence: CASSVGEGTEAFF.

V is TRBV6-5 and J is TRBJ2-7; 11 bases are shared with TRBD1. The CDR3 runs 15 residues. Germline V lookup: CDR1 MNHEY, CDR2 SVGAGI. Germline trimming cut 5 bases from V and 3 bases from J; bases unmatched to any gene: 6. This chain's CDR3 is CASSHRDRGGYEQYF. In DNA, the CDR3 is TGTGCCAGCAGTCACAGGGACAGGGGGGGCTACGAGCAGTACTTC.

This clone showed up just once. The CDR3 DNA follows: TGTGCCAGCAGTCGGACAGAGAATAGCAATCAGCCCCAGCATTTT. Translated: CASSRTENSNQPQHF. This chain joins TRBV2 and TRBJ1-5; D possibly corresponds to TRBD1 (6 bases). In germline, CDR1 is SNHLY, CDR2 FYNNEI. The CDR3 runs to 15 residues. With 5 bases removed from V and 0 bases from J, the gap between germline ends came to 11 bases.

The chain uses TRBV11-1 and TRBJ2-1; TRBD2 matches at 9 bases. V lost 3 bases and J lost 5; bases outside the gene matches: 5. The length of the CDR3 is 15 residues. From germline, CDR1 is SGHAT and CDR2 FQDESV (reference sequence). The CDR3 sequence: CASSFGTSLDNEQFF. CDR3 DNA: TGTGCCAGCAGCTTCGGGACTAGCCTAGACAATGAGCAGTTCTTC.

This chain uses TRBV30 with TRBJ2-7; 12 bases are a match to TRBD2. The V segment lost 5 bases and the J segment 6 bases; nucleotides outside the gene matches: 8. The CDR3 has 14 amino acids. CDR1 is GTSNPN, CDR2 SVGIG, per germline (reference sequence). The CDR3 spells CAWGPSGRAREQYF. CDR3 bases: TGTGCCTGGGGACCTAGCGGGAGGGCCCGCGAGCAGTACTTC.

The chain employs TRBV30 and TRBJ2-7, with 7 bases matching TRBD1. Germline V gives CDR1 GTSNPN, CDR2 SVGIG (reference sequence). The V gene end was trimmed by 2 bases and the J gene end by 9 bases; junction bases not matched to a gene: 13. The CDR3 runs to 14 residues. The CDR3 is CAWSSGQTLSGQYF. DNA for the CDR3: TGTGCCTGGAGTTCGGGACAGACCCTCTCCGGGCAGTACTTC.

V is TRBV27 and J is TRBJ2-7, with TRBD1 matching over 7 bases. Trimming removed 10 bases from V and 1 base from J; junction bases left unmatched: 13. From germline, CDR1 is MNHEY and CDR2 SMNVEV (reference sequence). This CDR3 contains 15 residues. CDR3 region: CATSTFKTGSYEQYF. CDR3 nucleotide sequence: TGTGCCACCTCAACCTTTAAGACAGGGTCCTACGAGCAGTACTTC.

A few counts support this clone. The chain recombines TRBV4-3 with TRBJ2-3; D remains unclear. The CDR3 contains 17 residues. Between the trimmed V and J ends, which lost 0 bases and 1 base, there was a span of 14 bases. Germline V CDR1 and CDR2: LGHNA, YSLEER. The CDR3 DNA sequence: TGCGCCAGCAGCCAAGATAATATGGCGGAGCGCACAGATACGCAGTATTTT. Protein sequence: CASSQDNMAERTDTQYF.

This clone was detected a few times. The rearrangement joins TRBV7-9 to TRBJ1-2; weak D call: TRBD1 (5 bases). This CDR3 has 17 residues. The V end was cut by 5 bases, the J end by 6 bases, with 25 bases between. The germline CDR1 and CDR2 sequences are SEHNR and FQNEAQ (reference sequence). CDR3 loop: CASSPLRRQRRGDGYTF. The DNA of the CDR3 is TGTGCCAGCAGCCCCTTGAGAAGACAGCGCCGTGGTGATGGCTACACCTTC.